This T cell receptor beta chain was recorded in a study of T cells expressing NK-cell markers. Overall study context: The TCR beta repertoires originated in sorted CD3+CD56+NKG2C+, CD3+CD56+NKG2C- and CD3+CD56-NKG2C+ T cells. General observations from the study: Specificity for HCMV among expanded NKG2C+ T cell clones was not established. These clonotypes also led the CD3+CD56-NKG2C+ fraction in a few donors.

This CDR3 comprises 16 residues. Remarks on this clonotype: Its antigen is still unknown.

TCRdb reprocessed the 5' RACE reads; each CDR3 protein has one entry and no DNA is given. The sample has some 140,000 distinct CDR3 sequences. The chain links TRBV12-2 to TRBJ2-1. TRBV12-2 constitutes a pseudogene. The sequencing sample was made of blood T cells: a sorted CD56 or NKG2C T cell subset, CD4+ or CD8+ T cells, or bulk PBMC T cells (not recorded which). The receptor's source is a woman aged 45-59 years in good health. The CDR3 reads CASRSNRRSSYNEQFF.